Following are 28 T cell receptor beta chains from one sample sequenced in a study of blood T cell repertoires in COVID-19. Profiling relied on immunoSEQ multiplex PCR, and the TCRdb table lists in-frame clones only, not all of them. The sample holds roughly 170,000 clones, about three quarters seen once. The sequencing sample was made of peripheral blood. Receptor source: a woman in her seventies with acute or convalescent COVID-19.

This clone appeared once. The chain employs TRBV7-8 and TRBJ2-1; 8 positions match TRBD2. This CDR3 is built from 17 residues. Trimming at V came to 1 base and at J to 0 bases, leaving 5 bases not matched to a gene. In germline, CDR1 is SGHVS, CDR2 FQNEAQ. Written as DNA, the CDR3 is TGTGCCAGCAGCTTAGGGAGCGGGAGAAGCTCCTACAATGAGCAGTTCTTC. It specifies CASSLGSGRSSYNEQFF.

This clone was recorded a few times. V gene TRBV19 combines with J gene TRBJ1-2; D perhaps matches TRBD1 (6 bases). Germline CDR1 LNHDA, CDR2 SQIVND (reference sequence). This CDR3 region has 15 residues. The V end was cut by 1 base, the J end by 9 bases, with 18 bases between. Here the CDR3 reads CASSIGGQPIHRYTF. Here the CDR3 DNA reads TGTGCCAGTAGTATAGGGGGGCAACCGATTCATCGCTACACCTTC.

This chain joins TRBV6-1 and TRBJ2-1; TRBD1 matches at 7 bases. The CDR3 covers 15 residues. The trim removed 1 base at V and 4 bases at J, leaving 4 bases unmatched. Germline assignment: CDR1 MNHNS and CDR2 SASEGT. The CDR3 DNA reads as TGTGCCAGCAGTGAAGAGTTGGGACAGTACAATGAGCAGTTCTTC. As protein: CASSEELGQYNEQFF.

CDR3 nucleotides: TGTGCCAGCAAAAACGGGAACACTGAAGCTTTCTTT. Protein: CASKNGNTEAFF. This chain connects TRBV6-7 to TRBJ1-1; unclear D gene. TRBV6-7 is an ORF, and what it does is uncertain. The germline V and J ends were trimmed by 7 bases and 1 base, with 7 bases remaining between them. This CDR3 is 12 amino acids long.

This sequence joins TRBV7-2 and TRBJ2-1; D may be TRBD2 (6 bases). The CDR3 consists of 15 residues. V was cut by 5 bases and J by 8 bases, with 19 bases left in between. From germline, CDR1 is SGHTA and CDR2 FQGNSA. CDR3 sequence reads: CASSPDGSAVDEQFF. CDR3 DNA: TGTGCCAGCAGCCCCGACGGGAGCGCAGTGGATGAGCAGTTCTTC.

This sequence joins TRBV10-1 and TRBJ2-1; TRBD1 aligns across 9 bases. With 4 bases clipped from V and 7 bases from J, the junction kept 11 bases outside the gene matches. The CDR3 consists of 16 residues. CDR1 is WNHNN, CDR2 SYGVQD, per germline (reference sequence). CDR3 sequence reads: CASSVVQGALGNEQFF. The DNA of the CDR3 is TGCGCCAGCAGTGTTGTACAGGGGGCCTTGGGGAATGAGCAGTTCTTC.

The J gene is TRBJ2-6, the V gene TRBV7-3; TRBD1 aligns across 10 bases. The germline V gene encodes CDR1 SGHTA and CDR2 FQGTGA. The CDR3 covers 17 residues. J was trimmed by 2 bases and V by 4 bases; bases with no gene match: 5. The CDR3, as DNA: TGTGCCAGCAGCTCCCGACAGGGGGCGGCTGGGGCCAACGTCCTGACTTTC. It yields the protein CASSSRQGAAGANVLTF.

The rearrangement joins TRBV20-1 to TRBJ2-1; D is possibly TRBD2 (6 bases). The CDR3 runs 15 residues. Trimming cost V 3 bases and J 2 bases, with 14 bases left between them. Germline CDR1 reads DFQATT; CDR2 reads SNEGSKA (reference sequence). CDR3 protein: CSASTGGIPYNEQFF. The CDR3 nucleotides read TGCAGTGCTAGTACTGGGGGGATCCCCTACAATGAGCAGTTCTTC.

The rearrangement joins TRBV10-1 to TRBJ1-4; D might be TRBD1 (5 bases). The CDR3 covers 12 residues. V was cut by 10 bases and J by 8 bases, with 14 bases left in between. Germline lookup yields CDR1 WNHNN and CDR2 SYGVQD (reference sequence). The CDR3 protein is CANSGGNEKLFF. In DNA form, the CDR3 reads TGCGCCAACTCGGGGGGTAACGAAAAACTGTTTTTT.

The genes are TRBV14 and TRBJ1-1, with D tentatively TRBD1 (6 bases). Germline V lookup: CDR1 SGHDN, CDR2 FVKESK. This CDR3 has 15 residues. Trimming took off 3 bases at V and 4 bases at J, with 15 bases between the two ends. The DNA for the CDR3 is TGTGCCAGCAGCCAGTTCCCAATCAGGGGCACTGAAGCTTTCTTT. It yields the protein CASSQFPIRGTEAFF.

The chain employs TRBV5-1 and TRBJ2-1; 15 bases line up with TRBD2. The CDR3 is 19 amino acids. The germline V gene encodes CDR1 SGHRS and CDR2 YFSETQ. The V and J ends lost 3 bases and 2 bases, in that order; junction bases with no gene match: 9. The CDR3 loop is CASSSGLAGGRRTYNEQFF. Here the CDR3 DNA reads TGCGCCAGCAGCTCCGGACTAGCGGGAGGGCGTCGTACCTACAATGAGCAGTTCTTC.

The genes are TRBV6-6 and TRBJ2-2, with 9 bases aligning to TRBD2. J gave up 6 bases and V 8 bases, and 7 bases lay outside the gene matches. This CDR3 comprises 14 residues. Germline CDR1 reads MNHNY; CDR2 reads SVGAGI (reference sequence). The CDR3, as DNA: TGTGCCAGCGGGATAGCGGGAGCGTCCGGGGAGCTGTTTTTT. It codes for CASGIAGASGELFF.

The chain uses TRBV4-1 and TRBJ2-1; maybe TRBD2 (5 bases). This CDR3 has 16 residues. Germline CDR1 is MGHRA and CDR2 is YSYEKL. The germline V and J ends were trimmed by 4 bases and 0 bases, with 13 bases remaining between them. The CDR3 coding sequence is TGCGCCAGCAGCCCTTTCAGTGGGAGCTCCTACAATGAGCAGTTCTTC. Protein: CASSPFSGSSYNEQFF.

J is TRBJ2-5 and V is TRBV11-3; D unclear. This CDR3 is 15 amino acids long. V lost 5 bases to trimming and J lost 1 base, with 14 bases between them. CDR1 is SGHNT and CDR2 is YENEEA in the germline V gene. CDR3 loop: CASSARSGSQETQYF. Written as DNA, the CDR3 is TGTGCCAGCAGCGCTAGAAGTGGCAGCCAAGAGACCCAGTACTTC.

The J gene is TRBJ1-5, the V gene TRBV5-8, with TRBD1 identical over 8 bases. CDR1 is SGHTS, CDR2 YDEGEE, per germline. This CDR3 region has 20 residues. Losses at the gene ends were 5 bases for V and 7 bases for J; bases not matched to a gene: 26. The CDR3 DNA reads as TGTGCCAGCAGACACTTCAAGGGGTTACAGGGGGTTGGCTGGAACCAGCCCCAGCATTTT. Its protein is CASRHFKGLQGVGWNQPQHF.

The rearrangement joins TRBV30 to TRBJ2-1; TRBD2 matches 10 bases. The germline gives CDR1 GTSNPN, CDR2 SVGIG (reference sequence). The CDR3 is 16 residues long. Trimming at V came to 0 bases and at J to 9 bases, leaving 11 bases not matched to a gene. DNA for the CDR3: TGTGCCTGGAGTGTACTGTTCGCTAGCGGGAGAAGTGAGCAGTTCTTC. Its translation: CAWSVLFASGRSEQFF.

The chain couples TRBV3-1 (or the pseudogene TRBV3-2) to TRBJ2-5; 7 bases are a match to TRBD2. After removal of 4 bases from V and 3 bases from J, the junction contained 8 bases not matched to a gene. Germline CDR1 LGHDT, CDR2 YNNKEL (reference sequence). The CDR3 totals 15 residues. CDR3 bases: TGTGCCAGCAGCCCGTCAGGACTAGATAAAGAGACCCAGTACTTC. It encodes CASSPSGLDKETQYF.

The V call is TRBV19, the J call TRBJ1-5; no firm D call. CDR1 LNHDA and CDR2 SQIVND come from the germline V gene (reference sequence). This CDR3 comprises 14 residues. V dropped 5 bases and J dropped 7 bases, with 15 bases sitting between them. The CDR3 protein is CASSPSGSEQPQHF. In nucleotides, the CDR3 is TGTGCCAGTAGTCCATCGGGGTCTGAGCAGCCCCAGCATTTT. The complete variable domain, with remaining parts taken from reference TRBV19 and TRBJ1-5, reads DGGITQSPKYLFRKEGQNVTLSCEQNLNHDAMYWYRQDPGQGLRLIYYSQIVNDFQKGDIAEGYSVSREKKESFPLTVTSAQKNPTAFYLCASSPSGSEQPQHFGDGTRLSIL.

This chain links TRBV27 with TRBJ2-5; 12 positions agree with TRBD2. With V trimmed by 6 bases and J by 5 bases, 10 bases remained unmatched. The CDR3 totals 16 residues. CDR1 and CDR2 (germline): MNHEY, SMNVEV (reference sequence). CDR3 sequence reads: CASRWNGLAGMETQYF. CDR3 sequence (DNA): TGTGCCAGCAGATGGAACGGACTAGCGGGGATGGAGACCCAGTACTTC.

CDR3 amino acids: CARSLDRVGQETQYF. The CDR3 region has the DNA TGTGCCAGAAGCCTCGACAGGGTCGGGCAAGAGACCCAGTACTTC. The chain uses TRBV5-3 and TRBJ2-5, with 7 bases that match TRBD1. TRBV5-3 is flagged as an ORF with uncertain function. The CDR3 covers 15 residues. Trimming removed 4 bases from V and 2 bases from J; junction bases left unmatched: 8.

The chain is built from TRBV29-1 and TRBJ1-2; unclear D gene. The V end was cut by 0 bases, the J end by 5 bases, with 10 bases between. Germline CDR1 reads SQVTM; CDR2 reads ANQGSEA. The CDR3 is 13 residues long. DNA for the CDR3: TGCAGCGTTGAAGACCGGGTCCTATATGGCTACACCTTC. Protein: CSVEDRVLYGYTF.

The CDR3 nucleotides read TGCGCCAGCAGCCCGCGGGAACAGGGGCAAGAGACCCAGTACTTC. Protein: CASSPREQGQETQYF. J is TRBJ2-5 and V is TRBV5-1, with D perhaps matching TRBD1 (7 bases). CDR3 length: 15 residues. CDR1 SGHRS and CDR2 YFSETQ come from the germline V gene. Trimming stripped 4 bases from V and 2 bases from J, with 15 bases between.

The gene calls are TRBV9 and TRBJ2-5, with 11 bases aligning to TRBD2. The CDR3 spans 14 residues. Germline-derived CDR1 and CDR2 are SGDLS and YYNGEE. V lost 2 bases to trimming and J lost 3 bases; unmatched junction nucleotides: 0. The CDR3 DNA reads TGTGCCAGCAGCGTGGGACTAGCGGAAGAGACCCAGTACTTC. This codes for CASSVGLAEETQYF.

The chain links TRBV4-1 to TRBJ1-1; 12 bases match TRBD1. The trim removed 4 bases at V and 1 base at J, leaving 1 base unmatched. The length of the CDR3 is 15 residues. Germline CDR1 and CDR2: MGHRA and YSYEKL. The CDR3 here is CASSRDRGPNTEAFF. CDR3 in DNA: TGCGCCAGCAGCCGGGACAGGGGGCCGAACACTGAAGCTTTCTTT.

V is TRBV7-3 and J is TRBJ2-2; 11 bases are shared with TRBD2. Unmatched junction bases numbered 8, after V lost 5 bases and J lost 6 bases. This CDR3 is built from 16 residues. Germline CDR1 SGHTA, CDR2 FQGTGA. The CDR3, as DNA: TGTGCCAGCAGCCCGTTAGCGGGAGGGCCTCCCGGGGAGCTGTTTTTT. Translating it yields CASSPLAGGPPGELFF.

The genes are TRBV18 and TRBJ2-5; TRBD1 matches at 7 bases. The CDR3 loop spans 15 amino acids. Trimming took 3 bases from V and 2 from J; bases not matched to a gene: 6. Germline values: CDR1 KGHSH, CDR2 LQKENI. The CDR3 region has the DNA TGTGCCAGCTCACCCTACAGGGGTTCTCAAGAGACCCAGTACTTC. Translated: CASSPYRGSQETQYF.

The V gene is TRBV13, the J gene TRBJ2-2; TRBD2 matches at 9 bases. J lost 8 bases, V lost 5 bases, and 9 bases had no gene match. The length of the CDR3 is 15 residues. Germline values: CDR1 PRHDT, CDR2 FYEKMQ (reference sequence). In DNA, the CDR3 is TGTGCCAGCAGCCCCCGACTAGCGGTAGGAGGGGAGCTGTTTTTT. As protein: CASSPRLAVGGELFF.

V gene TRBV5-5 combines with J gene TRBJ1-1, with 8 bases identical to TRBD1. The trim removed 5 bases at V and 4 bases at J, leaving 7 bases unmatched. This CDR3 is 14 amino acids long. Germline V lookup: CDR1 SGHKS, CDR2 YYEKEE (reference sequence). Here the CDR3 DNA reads TGTGCCAGCAGTAAGATCACAGGGGGCACTGAAGCTTTCTTT. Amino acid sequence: CASSKITGGTEAFF.